Presented here are 5 T cell receptor beta chains from one specimen sequenced in a study of blood T cell repertoires in COVID-19. Data came from immunoSEQ multiplex PCR; TCRdb stores just in-frame clones and leaves some out. Found here are 180,000 or so clones, approximately 85% of them singletons; the top ten hold around 9.8%. Input material: peripheral blood. These receptors were obtained from a woman aged 80 or over with acute or convalescent COVID-19.

A note on this clone: The same CDR3 can be traced to other DNA sequences in this sample. V gene TRBV5-1 combines with J gene TRBJ1-2, with 8 bases that match TRBD1. V was pared by 2 bases and J by 4 bases, with 4 bases of the junction left unmatched. The CDR3 length is 14 residues. Germline lookup yields CDR1 SGHRS and CDR2 YFSETQ. The CDR3 here is CASSLGDRGYGYTF. CDR3 nucleotides: TGCGCCAGCAGCTTAGGCGACAGGGGCTATGGCTACACCTTC.

CDR3 region: CASSTRGVKQYF. CDR3 coding DNA: TGTGCCAGCTCAACCCGGGGGGTGAAGCAGTACTTC. The chain combines TRBV11-2 with TRBJ2-7, with TRBD2 matching 7 bases. Trimming took 8 bases from V and 8 from J; bases not matched to a gene: 9. Germline V gene sequence: CDR1 SGHAT, CDR2 FQNNGV. The CDR3 totals 12 residues.

V and J are TRBV10-3 and TRBJ1-3; 7 bases map to TRBD1. The ends lost 8 bases at V and 1 base at J; junction bases unmatched: 11. CDR1 is ENHRY, CDR2 SYGVKD, per germline. The CDR3 length is 16 residues. The CDR3 nucleotides are TGTGCCATCCGTAGGACAGGCACAAAATCTGGAAACACCATATATTTT. Residues: CAIRRTGTKSGNTIYF.

The chain is built from TRBV4-3 and TRBJ2-2; D call uncertain. Trimming cost V 0 bases and J 4 bases, with 12 bases left between them. The CDR3 extends over 16 amino acids. The germline V gene has CDR1 LGHNA and CDR2 YSLEER. The CDR3 protein is CASSQDHSASTGELFF. The CDR3 DNA sequence: TGCGCCAGCAGCCAAGATCACTCCGCGAGCACCGGGGAGCTGTTTTTT.

This chain connects TRBV7-3 to TRBJ2-1; 11 bases line up with TRBD1. Germline V gene data show CDR1 as SGHTA and CDR2 as FQGTGA. CDR3 size: 13 residues. V was pared by 6 bases and J by 12 bases, with 7 bases of the junction left unmatched. CDR3 in amino acids: CASSTGTGGVQFF. The CDR3 bases are TGTGCCAGCAGTACCGGGACAGGGGGGGTGCAGTTCTTC.